This TCR beta chain appears in the sequencing data of a study of shared clonotypes between healthy human individuals. The CDR3 runs to 15 residues. CDR1 and CDR2 (germline): SGHRS, YFSETQ. Unmatched junction bases numbered 4, after V lost 0 bases and J lost 7 bases. Turning to this clone: The antigen remains unidentified.

Several immunoSEQ plates held equal portions of the genomic DNA taken from each subset. In the sorted-subset replicate PCRs, 200 ng DNA, around 30,000 T cell genomes, was used. TCRdb's copy holds only in-frame clones and misses some; the assay was immunoSEQ multiplex PCR. The profile shows some 1.4 million clones, around 97% of them singletons. General observations from the study: Investigators collected only blood, and repertoires in tissues likely differ. Compared with clonotypes that all four donors shared, non-shared clonotypes had lower generation probabilities.

V gene TRBV5-1 combines with J gene TRBJ2-1, with TRBD2 matching over 10 bases. Sequenced material: naive CD4+ T cells sorted from blood. Documented subset: CD45RA+ positively selected. This TCR was recovered from a man in his thirties or forties in good health. This CDR3 reads CASSLVQREGNEQFF. CDR3 in DNA: TGCGCCAGCAGCTTGGTCCAGCGGGAGGGAAATGAGCAGTTCTTC. Using reference TRBV5-1 and TRBJ2-1 for the parts outside the CDR3, the full variable domain is KAGVTQTPRYLIKTRGQQVTLSCSPISGHRSVSWYQQTPGQGLQFLFEYFSETQRNKGNFPGRFSGRQFSNSRSEMNVSTLELGDSALYLCASSLVQREGNEQFFGPGTRLTVL.